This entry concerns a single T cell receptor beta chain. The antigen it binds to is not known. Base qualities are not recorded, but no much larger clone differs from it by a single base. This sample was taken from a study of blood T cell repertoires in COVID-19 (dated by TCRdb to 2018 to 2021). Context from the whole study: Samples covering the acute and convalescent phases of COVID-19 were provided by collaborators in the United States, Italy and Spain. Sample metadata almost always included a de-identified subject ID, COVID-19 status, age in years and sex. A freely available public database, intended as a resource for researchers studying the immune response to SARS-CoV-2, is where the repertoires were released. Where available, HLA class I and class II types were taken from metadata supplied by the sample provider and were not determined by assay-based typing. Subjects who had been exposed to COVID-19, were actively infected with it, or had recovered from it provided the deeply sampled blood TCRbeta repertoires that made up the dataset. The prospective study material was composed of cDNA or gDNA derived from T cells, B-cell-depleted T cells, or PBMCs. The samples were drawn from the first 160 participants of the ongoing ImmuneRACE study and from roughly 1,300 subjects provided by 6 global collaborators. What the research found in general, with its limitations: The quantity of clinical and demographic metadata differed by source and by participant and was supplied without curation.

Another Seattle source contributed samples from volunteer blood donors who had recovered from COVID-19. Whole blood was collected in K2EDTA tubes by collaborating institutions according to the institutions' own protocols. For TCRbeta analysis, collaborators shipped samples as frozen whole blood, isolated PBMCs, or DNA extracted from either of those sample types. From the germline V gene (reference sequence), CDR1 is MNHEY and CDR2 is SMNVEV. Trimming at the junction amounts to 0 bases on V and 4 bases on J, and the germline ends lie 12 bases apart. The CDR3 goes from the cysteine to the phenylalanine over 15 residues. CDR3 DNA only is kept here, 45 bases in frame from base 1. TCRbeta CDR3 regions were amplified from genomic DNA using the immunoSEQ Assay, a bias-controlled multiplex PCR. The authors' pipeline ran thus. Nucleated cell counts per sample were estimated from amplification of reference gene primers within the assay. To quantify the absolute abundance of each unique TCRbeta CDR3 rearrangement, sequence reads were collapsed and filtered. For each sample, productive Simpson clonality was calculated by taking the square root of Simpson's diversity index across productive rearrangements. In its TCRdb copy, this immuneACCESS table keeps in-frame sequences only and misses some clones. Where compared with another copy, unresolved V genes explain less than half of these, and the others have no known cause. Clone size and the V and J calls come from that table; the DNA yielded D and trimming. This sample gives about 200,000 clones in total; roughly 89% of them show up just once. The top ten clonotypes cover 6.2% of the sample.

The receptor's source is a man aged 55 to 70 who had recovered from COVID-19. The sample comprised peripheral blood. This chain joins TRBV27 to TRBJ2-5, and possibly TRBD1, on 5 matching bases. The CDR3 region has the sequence CASSLSPNRGETQYF. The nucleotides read TGTGCCAGCAGTTTATCCCCGAATAGGGGAGAGACCCAGTACTTC.